One sample yielded the 27 T cell receptor beta chains listed below, sequenced in a study of T-cell memory formation after mild COVID-19. TCRdb redid the calling of the 5' RACE reads with MiXCR, one entry per CDR3 protein. Counted here are approximately 410,000 distinct CDR3 sequences, about a quarter occurring once; the ten biggest clones make up 13%. Sequencing input: PBMCs or a T cell subset sorted from them (not recorded which). Receptors were obtained from an adult woman who had mild COVID-19 (a few samples of this study predate the infection). Cell type and time point are not known.

This chain uses TRBV9 with TRBJ2-7; the match to TRBD1 covers 7 bases. The V gene's germline CDR1 is SGDLS and CDR2 YYNGEE. The CDR3 spans 15 residues. With 4 bases clipped from V and 6 bases from J, the junction kept 13 bases outside the gene matches. The CDR3 region is CASSPGTVSMSEQYF. The CDR3 nucleotides are TGTGCCAGCAGCCCCGGGACAGTGTCTATGAGCGAGCAGTACTTC.

This clonotype was seen a few times. The chain joins TRBV6-2 or TRBV6-3 to TRBJ2-5, with 13 bases identical to TRBD2. CDR3 length: 16 amino acids. Germline CDR1 MNHEY, CDR2 SVGEGT. Losses at the gene ends were 5 bases for V and 5 bases for J; bases not matched to a gene: 8. In nucleotides, the CDR3 is TGTGCCAGCAGTGAAGGACTAGCGGGGGTGTGGGAGACCCAGTACTTC. Translating it yields CASSEGLAGVWETQYF.

This clonotype was recorded a few times. This chain links TRBV5-5 with TRBJ2-7; D remains unclear. Germline CDR1 reads SGHKS; CDR2 reads YYEKEE (reference sequence). V was clipped by 0 bases and J by 0 bases, with 13 bases between them. This CDR3 has 16 residues. CDR3 DNA sequence: TGTGCCAGCAGCTTGGGGACCGGGTCCTACTCCTACGAGCAGTACTTC. It specifies CASSLGTGSYSYEQYF.

The chain carries TRBV6-5 and TRBJ2-7; TRBD2 matches 7 bases. The J segment lost 2 bases and the V segment lost 2 bases, leaving 6 bases of the junction unmatched. This CDR3 contains 15 residues. The V gene's germline CDR1 is MNHEY and CDR2 SVGAGI. In DNA, the CDR3 is TGTGCCAGCAGTTACAGTTGGAGCGGGACCTACGAGCAGTACTTC. Protein: CASSYSWSGTYEQYF.

V gene TRBV6-5 combines with J gene TRBJ1-2; 7 positions agree with TRBD1. The trim removed 10 bases at V and 7 bases at J, leaving 9 bases unmatched. This CDR3 has 12 amino acids. Germline V gene sequence: CDR1 MNHEY, CDR2 SVGAGI. The CDR3 region has the DNA TGTGCCACCACGGCCCACAGGGGTGGCTACACCTTC. It encodes CATTAHRGGYTF.

The chain couples TRBV27 to TRBJ2-3; D not resolved. The V gene lost 6 bases and the J gene lost 3 bases, with 7 bases spanning the gap. CDR1 and CDR2 from the germline V gene are MNHEY and SMNVEV (reference sequence). The CDR3 runs to 12 residues. Here the CDR3 DNA reads TGTGCCAGCAGGAGGAAAACAGATACGCAGTATTTT. Protein sequence: CASRRKTDTQYF.

This CDR3 is CASSRSRYEQYF. CDR3 nucleotides: TGTGCCAGCAGTCGTAGTCGCTACGAGCAGTACTTC. V and J are TRBV6-5 and TRBJ2-7; the D is unclear. The CDR3 has 12 residues. Per germline, CDR1 MNHEY and CDR2 SVGAGI. Between the trimmed V and J ends, which lost 5 bases and 3 bases, there was a span of 8 bases.

This chain uses TRBV10-3 with TRBJ2-3; perhaps TRBD2 as D (6 bases). V was trimmed by 0 bases and J by 3 bases, leaving 13 bases between them. The CDR3 is 16 amino acids. Germline V CDR1 and CDR2: ENHRY, SYGVKD. The DNA of the CDR3 is TGTGCCATCAGTGAGTCGTGGAGCGGGTCAACAGATACGCAGTATTTT. Encoded protein: CAISESWSGSTDTQYF.

The chain couples TRBV19 to TRBJ2-7, with D possibly being TRBD2 (6 bases). The V end lost 5 bases, the J end lost 7 bases, and 18 bases lay between the germline ends. Germline-derived CDR1 and CDR2 are LNHDA and SQIVND (reference sequence). The CDR3 is 14 amino acids. The CDR3 nucleotides are TGTGCCAGTAGTGCGGGACTCGCTGTATGGGAGCAGTACTTC. Its translation: CASSAGLAVWEQYF.

The chain employs TRBV7-9 and TRBJ2-3, with no clear D. Trimming stripped 5 bases from V and 2 bases from J, with 11 bases between. Germline CDR1 is SEHNR and CDR2 is FQNEAQ (reference sequence). This CDR3 has 14 amino acids. CDR3 protein: CASSQVSVTDTQYF. The CDR3 DNA is TGTGCCAGCAGCCAAGTCAGCGTCACAGATACGCAGTATTTT.

This clonotype was picked up many times. The V gene is TRBV7-6, the J gene TRBJ2-3; 10 nucleotides agree with TRBD2. V dropped 3 bases and J dropped 2; count of bases not matched to a gene: 5. The CDR3 totals 16 residues. Germline-derived CDR1 and CDR2 are SGHVS and FNYEAQ. The CDR3 reads CASSFSGGTYTDTQYF. Written as DNA, the CDR3 is TGTGCCAGCAGCTTTAGCGGGGGGACCTACACAGATACGCAGTATTTT.

The chain couples TRBV5-1 to TRBJ2-1, with D perhaps matching TRBD2 (6 bases). This CDR3 is built from 14 residues. Germline V gives CDR1 SGHRS, CDR2 YFSETQ. Trimming took off 3 bases at V and 9 bases at J, with 16 bases between the two ends. CDR3 amino acids: CASSSSSAQGEQFF. The CDR3 coding sequence is TGCGCCAGCAGCTCCTCTAGCGCCCAAGGTGAGCAGTTCTTC.

As to this clonotype: This may be a read error: a much more frequent sequence differs by one nucleotide. The chain has TRBV12-3 or TRBV12-4 and TRBJ1-5, with D unresolved. This CDR3 is 14 amino acids long. The CDR3 here is CASSRTPNHQHQHF. The CDR3, as DNA: TGTGCCAGCAGTCGGACCCCGAACCATCAGCACCAGCATTTT.

V usage is TRBV7-8 and J usage is TRBJ2-1, with D possibly TRBD2 on 5 matching bases. The CDR3 runs to 15 residues. Germline V CDR1 and CDR2: SGHVS, FQNEAQ. V lost 5 bases and J 6 bases, leaving 17 bases between the germline ends. In DNA, the CDR3 is TGTGCCAGCAGCCTACGGACTCCTCCCTTCAATGAGCAGTTCTTC. Protein sequence: CASSLRTPPFNEQFF.

This clonotype was counted only a few times. The V and J genes are TRBV2 and TRBJ2-3; 7 nucleotides line up with TRBD2. Germline V gene data show CDR1 as SNHLY and CDR2 as FYNNEI. This CDR3 has 16 residues. V was pared by 2 bases and J by 5 bases, with 10 bases of the junction left unmatched. CDR3 DNA sequence: TGTGCCAGCAGTGAAAAGGGCGGGAGAAGGAGAGATACGCAGTATTTT. It specifies CASSEKGGRRRDTQYF. Full variable domain (remainder filled in from reference TRBV2 and TRBJ2-3): EPEVTQTPSHQVTQMGQEVILRCVPISNHLYFYWYRQILGQKVEFLVSFYNNEISEKSEIFDDQFSVERPDGSNFTLKIRSTKLEDSAMYFCASSEKGGRRRDTQYFGPGTRLTVL.

About this clonotype: The junction departs from the called germline gene at one end, perhaps through a read error. The chain employs TRBV12-3 or TRBV12-4 and TRBJ2-4; 13 nucleotides agree with TRBD2. This CDR3 has 15 amino acids. In nucleotides, the CDR3 is TGTGCCAGCAGTGCCCCCGGACTAGCGGGAGACTTTCAGGACTTC. Amino acids: CASSAPGLAGDFQDF.

Only a few counts were recorded for this clonotype. The chain links TRBV20-1 to TRBJ2-5, with D possibly matching TRBD1 (6 bases). The CDR3 covers 13 residues. V lost 4 bases and J 4 bases, leaving 13 bases between the germline ends. From germline, CDR1 is DFQATT and CDR2 SNEGSKA (reference sequence). The CDR3: CSATQGGGETQYF. As DNA, the CDR3 is TGCAGTGCTACACAGGGTGGGGGAGAGACCCAGTACTTC.

This clonotype was picked up a small number of times. The V gene is TRBV9, the J gene TRBJ2-1; perhaps TRBD2 as D (6 bases). Trimming cost V 0 bases and J 0 bases, with 22 bases left between them. The CDR3 has 20 amino acids. Germline V gene lookup returns CDR1 SGDLS and CDR2 YYNGEE. Here the CDR3 reads CASSVGRDRGWQRSYNEQFF. In nucleotides, the CDR3 is TGTGCCAGCAGCGTAGGTCGGGATCGGGGGTGGCAGCGCTCCTACAATGAGCAGTTCTTC.

The table lists this clonotype with many counts. The genes are TRBV10-3 and TRBJ2-5, with TRBD2 matching 10 bases. The CDR3 extends over 14 amino acids. Germline V gives CDR1 ENHRY, CDR2 SYGVKD. V lost 3 bases, J lost 5 bases, and 3 bases stayed unmatched. CDR3 in amino acids: CAISDASGSETQYF. The CDR3 nucleotides are TGTGCCATCAGTGATGCTAGCGGGAGCGAGACCCAGTACTTC.

The chain uses TRBV12-3 or TRBV12-4 and TRBJ2-3, with D perhaps TRBD2 (6 bases). This CDR3 has 12 residues. Trimming pared 6 bases from V and 11 bases from J, leaving 15 bases between. In DNA, the CDR3 is TGTGCCAGCAGCCGTTGGGCGGGGCAGCAGTATTTT. Its translation is CASSRWAGQQYF.

This clonotype was seen repeatedly, ten times or more. The rearrangement links TRBV12-3 or TRBV12-4 to TRBJ1-1; 8 nucleotides line up with TRBD1. V gave up 7 bases and J gave up 4 bases; unmatched junction bases: 8. The CDR3 runs to 14 residues. The CDR3 DNA reads as TGTGCCAGCACCCCGACAGGGGTAGGCACTGAAGCTTTCTTT. Translated, it gives CASTPTGVGTEAFF.

This clonotype was detected only a few times. The J gene is TRBJ2-1, the V gene TRBV30; D possibly uses TRBD1 or TRBD2 (5 bases each). Trimming removed 1 base at V and 10 bases at J, with 11 bases between. The CDR3 loop spans 12 amino acids. In germline, CDR1 is GTSNPN, CDR2 SVGIG (reference sequence). The CDR3: CAWSARGREQFF. DNA of the CDR3: TGTGCCTGGAGTGCTCGGGGACGCGAGCAGTTCTTC.

This rearrangement joins TRBV29-1 to TRBJ2-3, with 10 bases identical to TRBD1. The V segment lost 6 bases and the J segment 1 base; nucleotides outside the gene matches: 10. The CDR3 has 16 residues. The germline CDR1 and CDR2 sequences are SQVTM and ANQGSEA. The CDR3: CSVTAGTGAGTDTQYF. The CDR3 bases are TGCAGCGTCACCGCCGGGACAGGGGCCGGCACAGATACGCAGTATTTT.

The CDR3 nucleotides are TGTGCCAGCATTGACACCTTGAACACTGAAGCTTTCTTT. Amino acid sequence: CASIDTLNTEAFF. The genes are TRBV6-2 or TRBV6-3 and TRBJ1-1; no clear D. There are 13 residues in the CDR3. The V end was cut by 7 bases, the J end by 0 bases, with 9 bases between. Germline values: CDR1 MNHEY, CDR2 SVGEGT.

There are many counts of this clonotype. The chain uses TRBV5-1 and TRBJ2-4, with TRBD1 matching over 8 bases. The V segment lost 8 bases and the J segment 5 bases; nucleotides outside the gene matches: 6. The CDR3 is 13 amino acids. In germline, CDR1 is SGHRS, CDR2 YFSETQ. DNA for the CDR3: TGCGCCAGTGCCCCAGGGGGCGAAAACATTCAGTACTTC. The encoded protein is CASAPGGENIQYF. The variable domain in full, with the rest retrieved from reference TRBV5-1 and TRBJ2-4, is KAGVTQTPRYLIKTRGQQVTLSCSPISGHRSVSWYQQTPGQGLQFLFEYFSETQRNKGNFPGRFSGRQFSNSRSEMNVSTLELGDSALYLCASAPGGENIQYFGAGTRLSVL.

The genes are TRBV30 and TRBJ2-1; 8 nucleotides match TRBD2. CDR3 size: 13 residues. V lost 7 bases, J lost 4 bases, and 6 bases stayed unmatched. The V gene's germline CDR1 is GTSNPN and CDR2 SVGIG (reference sequence). The CDR3 loop is CAFSGERYNEQFF. The CDR3 DNA reads TGTGCCTTTAGCGGGGAGAGATACAATGAGCAGTTCTTC.

V gene TRBV19 combines with J gene TRBJ1-2, with TRBD1 as a possible D gene (6 bases). Trimming stripped 0 bases from V and 6 bases from J, with 20 bases between. Germline assignment: CDR1 LNHDA and CDR2 SQIVND (reference sequence). The CDR3 is 17 amino acids. The CDR3 DNA reads as TGTGCCAGTAGTATAGATCGGATCCCGGGGGCAGGCCATGGCTACACCTTC. Residues: CASSIDRIPGAGHGYTF.